This record looks at one TCR beta chain sequence and its context. Its antigen remains unidentified. The germline CDR1 and CDR2 sequences are SQVTM and ANQGSEA. The CDR3 loop spans 12 amino acids. The ends lost 6 bases at V and 5 bases at J; junction bases unmatched: 6. The sample originates from a study of T-cell memory formation after mild COVID-19. 5'RACE primed at constant segments yielded TCR alpha and TCR beta cDNA libraries bearing sample barcodes and UMIs. TCRdb re-derived calls from the 5' RACE reads in MiXCR, one entry per CDR3 protein. This sample has almost 550,000 distinct CDR3 sequences; about a fifth occur once, and the top ten carry about 12%. General study findings and limits: Contracting clones from day 15 to 85 showed balanced CD4/CD8; later expanders favored CD4+. Whether day 37 second-wave clones are SARS-CoV-2-specific was not confirmed. Pre-infection memory held some responding clones, suggesting pre-existing cross-reactive T cells responded.

The TCR sequence derives from an adult woman who had mild COVID-19 (a few samples of this study predate the infection). Cell type and time point are not known. The sample consisted of PBMCs or a T cell subset sorted from them (not recorded which). This chain links TRBV29-1 with TRBJ2-5, with TRBD1 identical over 7 bases. The CDR3 spells CSVYRGGETQYF. The CDR3, as DNA: TGCAGCGTGTACAGGGGCGGCGAGACCCAGTACTTC.